This is a list of T cell receptor beta chains from one sample in a study of cytomegalovirus exposure and HLA in healthy donors. Generated by immunoSEQ multiplex PCR, the TCRdb table keeps only in-frame clones and is missing some. The table lists under 150,000 clones, around 81% of them singletons. Specimen: PBMCs. These receptor sequences come from a woman between 45 and 65 years old in good health and CMV-seronegative. CDR3s include the opening cysteine and the closing phenylalanine or tryptophan. The order of the fields is V gene, clone size, CDR3 protein. The size entry is marked missing in some rows and otherwise reads once, few, many or a size class.

V gene: TRBV19
clone size: -
CDR3 protein: CASSPRDRLNTGELFF

V gene: TRBV28
clone size: once
CDR3 protein: CASSPTKRGRSYNEQFF

V gene: TRBV6-1
clone size: once
CDR3 protein: CASSPFGELFF

V gene: TRBV6-1
clone size: -
CDR3 protein: CASSDRVGQPQHF

V gene: TRBV7-7
clone size: -
CDR3 protein: CASSLQILTGGITGELFF

V gene: TRBV4-2
clone size: once
CDR3 protein: CASSQDLGAYTEAFF

V gene: TRBV19
clone size: -
CDR3 protein: CASSAGGIYNEQFF

V gene: TRBV18
clone size: -
CDR3 protein: CASSLPAVRDSALKNIQYF

V gene: TRBV28
clone size: -
CDR3 protein: CASSTTGEANEKLFF

V gene: TRBV6-6
clone size: -
CDR3 protein: CASSKGLATWNYEQYF

V gene: TRBV5-1
clone size: -
CDR3 protein: CASSLASGRESYEQYF